This TCR beta chain was sequenced for a study of early T cells in non-severe SARS-CoV-2 infection. About the study: It was bulk RNA from unsorted whole blood that was sequenced, and the chains were unpaired.

Attached unique molecular identifiers marked individual cDNA molecules. TCRdb fed the 5' RACE reads into MiXCR, producing one record per CDR3 protein. The data hold about 83,000 distinct CDR3 sequences, with approximately 15% observed a single time. The V gene's germline CDR1 is SGDLS and CDR2 YYNGEE. This CDR3 spans 16 amino acids. Trimming pared 1 base from V and 1 base from J, leaving 12 bases between. Concerning this clonotype itself: What it recognizes is unknown.

Findings of the study overall: Matching results from VDJdb favored anti-spike CD8 responses, leaving private and CD4 specificities undetected.

The receptor was derived from an adult who was a healthcare worker with PCR-confirmed SARS-CoV-2 infection or an uninfected control (not recorded which). The rearrangement joins TRBV9 to TRBJ1-5, with D maybe TRBD1 (5 bases). Sequencing was carried out using whole blood. In nucleotides, the CDR3 is TGTGCCAGCAGCGTAAAAAAGGGGCAGAGCAATCAGCCCCAGCATTTT. Translating gives CASSVKKGQSNQPQHF.